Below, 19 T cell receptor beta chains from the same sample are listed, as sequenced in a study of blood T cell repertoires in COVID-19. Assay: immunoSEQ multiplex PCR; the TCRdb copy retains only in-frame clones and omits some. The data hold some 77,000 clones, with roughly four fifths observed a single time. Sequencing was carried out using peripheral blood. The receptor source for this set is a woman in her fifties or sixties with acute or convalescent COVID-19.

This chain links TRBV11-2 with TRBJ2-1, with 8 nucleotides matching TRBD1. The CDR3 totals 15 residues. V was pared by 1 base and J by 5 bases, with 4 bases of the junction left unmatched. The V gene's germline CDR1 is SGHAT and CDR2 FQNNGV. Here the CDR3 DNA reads TGTGCCAGCAGCTTAGGCGGACAGGGAAACAATGAGCAGTTCTTC. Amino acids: CASSLGGQGNNEQFF.

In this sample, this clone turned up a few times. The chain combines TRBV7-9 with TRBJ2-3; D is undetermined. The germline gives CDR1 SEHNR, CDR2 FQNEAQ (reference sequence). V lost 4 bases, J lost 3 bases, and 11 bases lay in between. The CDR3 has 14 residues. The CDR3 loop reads CASSSNLLTDTQYF. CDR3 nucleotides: TGTGCCAGCAGCTCTAACTTGCTAACAGATACGCAGTATTTT. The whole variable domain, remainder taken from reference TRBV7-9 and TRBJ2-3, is DTGVSQNPRHKITKRGQNVTFRCDPISEHNRLYWYRQTLGQGPEFLTYFQNEAQLEKSRLLSDRFSAERPKGSFSTLEIQRTEQGDSAMYLCASSSNLLTDTQYFGPGTRLTVL.

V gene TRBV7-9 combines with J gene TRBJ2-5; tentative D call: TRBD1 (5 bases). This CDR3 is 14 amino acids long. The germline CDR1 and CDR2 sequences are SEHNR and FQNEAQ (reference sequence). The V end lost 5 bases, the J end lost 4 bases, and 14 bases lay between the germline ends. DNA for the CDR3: TGTGCCAGCAGCGTTCCAGGGTCGGGAGAGACCCAGTACTTC. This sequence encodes CASSVPGSGETQYF.

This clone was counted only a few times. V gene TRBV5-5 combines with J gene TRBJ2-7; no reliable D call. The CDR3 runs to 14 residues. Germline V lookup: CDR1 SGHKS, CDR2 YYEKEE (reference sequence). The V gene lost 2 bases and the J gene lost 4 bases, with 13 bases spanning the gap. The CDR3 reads CASSLNTELYEQYF. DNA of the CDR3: TGTGCCAGCAGCTTAAACACAGAATTGTACGAGCAGTACTTC.

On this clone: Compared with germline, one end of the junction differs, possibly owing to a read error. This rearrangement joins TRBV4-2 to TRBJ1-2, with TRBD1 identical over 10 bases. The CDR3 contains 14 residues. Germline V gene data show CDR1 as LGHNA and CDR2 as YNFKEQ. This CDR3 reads CASTQGGQGKGYTF. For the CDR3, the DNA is TGTGCCAGCACCCAAGGGGGACAGGGGAAGGGCTACACCTTC.

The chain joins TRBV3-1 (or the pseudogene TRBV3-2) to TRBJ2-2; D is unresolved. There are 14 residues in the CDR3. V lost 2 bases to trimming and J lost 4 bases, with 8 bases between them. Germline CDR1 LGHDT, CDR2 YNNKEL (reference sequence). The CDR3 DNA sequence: TGTGCCAGCAGCCAACGTGCTAGCACCGGGGAGCTGTTTTTT. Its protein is CASSQRASTGELFF.

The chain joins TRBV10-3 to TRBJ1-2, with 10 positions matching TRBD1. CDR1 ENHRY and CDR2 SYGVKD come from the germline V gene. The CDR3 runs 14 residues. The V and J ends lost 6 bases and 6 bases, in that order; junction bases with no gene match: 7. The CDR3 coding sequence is TGTGCCATCAGAAAGACAGGGGGCGACGATGGCTACACCTTC. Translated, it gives CAIRKTGGDDGYTF.

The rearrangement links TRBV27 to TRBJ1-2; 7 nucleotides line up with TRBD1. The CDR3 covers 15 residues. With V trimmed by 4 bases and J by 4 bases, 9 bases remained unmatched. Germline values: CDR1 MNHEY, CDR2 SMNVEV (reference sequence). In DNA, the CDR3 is TGTGCCAGCAGTTATACCCAGGGGGTTGGCTATGGCTACACCTTC. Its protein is CASSYTQGVGYGYTF.

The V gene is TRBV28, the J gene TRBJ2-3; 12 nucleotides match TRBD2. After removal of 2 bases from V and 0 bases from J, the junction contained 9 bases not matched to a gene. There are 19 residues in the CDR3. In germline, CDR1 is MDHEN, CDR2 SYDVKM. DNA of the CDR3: TGTGCCAGCAGTTTAGTTCGCGGACTAGCGGGGACTAGCACAGATACGCAGTATTTT. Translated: CASSLVRGLAGTSTDTQYF.

CDR3 protein: CASSSLRAGGTDTQYF. The CDR3 nucleotides read TGTGCCAGCAGCTCACTCAGGGCGGGGGGCACAGATACGCAGTATTTT. This chain links TRBV11-2 with TRBJ2-3, with 7 positions matching TRBD2. J lost 1 base, V lost 4 bases, and 8 bases had no gene match. Per germline, CDR1 SGHAT and CDR2 FQNNGV. This CDR3 has 16 amino acids.

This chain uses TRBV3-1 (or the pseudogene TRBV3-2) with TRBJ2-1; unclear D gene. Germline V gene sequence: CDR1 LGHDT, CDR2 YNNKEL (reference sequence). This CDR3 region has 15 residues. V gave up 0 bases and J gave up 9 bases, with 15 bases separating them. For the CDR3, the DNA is TGTGCCAGCAGCCAAGATCGAACTTATTCGTCTGAGCAGTTCTTC. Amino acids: CASSQDRTYSSEQFF.

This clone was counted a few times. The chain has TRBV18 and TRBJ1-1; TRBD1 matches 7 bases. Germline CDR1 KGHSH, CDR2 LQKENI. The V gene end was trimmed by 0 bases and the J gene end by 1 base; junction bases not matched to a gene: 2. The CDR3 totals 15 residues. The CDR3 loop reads CASSPPPGGNTEAFF. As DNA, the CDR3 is TGTGCCAGCTCACCACCTCCAGGGGGGAACACTGAAGCTTTCTTT.

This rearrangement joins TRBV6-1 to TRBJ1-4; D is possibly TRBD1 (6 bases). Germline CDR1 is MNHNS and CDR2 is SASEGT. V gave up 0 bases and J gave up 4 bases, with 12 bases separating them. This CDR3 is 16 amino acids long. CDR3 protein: CASSEARGGLNEKLFF. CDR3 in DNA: TGTGCCAGCAGTGAAGCTCGTGGGGGCCTTAATGAAAAACTGTTTTTT.

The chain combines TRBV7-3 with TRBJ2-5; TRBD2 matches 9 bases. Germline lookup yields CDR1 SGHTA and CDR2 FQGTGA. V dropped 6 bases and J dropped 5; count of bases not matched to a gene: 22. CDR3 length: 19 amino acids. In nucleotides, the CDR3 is TGTGCCAGCAGGGGTAGTTTTAGCGGGAGCGTCTTGGGTGAGGAGACCCAGTACTTC. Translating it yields CASRGSFSGSVLGEETQYF. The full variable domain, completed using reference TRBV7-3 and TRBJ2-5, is GAGVSQTPSNKVTEKGKYVELRCDPISGHTALYWYRQSLGQGPEFLIYFQGTGAADDSGLPNDRFFAVRPEGSVSTLKIQRTERGDSAVYLCASRGSFSGSVLGEETQYFGPGTRLLVL.

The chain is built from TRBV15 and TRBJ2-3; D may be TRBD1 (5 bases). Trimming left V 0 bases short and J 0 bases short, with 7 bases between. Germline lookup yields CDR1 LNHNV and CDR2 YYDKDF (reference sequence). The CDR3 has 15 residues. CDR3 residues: CATSRDAGSTDTQYF. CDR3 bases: TGTGCCACCAGCAGAGATGCAGGGAGCACAGATACGCAGTATTTT.

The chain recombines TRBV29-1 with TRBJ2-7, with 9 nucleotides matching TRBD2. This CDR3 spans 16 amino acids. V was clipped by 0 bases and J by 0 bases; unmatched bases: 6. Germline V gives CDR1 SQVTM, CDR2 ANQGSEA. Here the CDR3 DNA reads TGCAGCGTTGAAGAGACTAGCGGAACTCGCTCCTACGAGCAGTACTTC. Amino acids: CSVEETSGTRSYEQYF.

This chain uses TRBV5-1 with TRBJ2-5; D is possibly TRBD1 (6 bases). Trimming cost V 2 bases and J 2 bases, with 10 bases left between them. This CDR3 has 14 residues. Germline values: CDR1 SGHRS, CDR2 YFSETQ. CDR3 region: CASSFGTKQETQYF. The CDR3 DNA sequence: TGCGCCAGCAGCTTCGGGACAAAGCAAGAGACCCAGTACTTC.

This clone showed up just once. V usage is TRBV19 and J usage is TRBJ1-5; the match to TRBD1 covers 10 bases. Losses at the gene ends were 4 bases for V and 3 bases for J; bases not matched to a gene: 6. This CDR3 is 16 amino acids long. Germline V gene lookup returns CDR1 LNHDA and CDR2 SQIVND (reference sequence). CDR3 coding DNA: TGTGCCAGTAGTACCCGGGACAGGGGATACAATCAGCCCCAGCATTTT. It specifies CASSTRDRGYNQPQHF.

CDR3 region: CASSLGQNYEQYF. The CDR3 DNA is TGCGCCAGCAGCTTGGGACAGAACTACGAGCAGTACTTC. V usage is TRBV5-1 and J usage is TRBJ2-7; D is perhaps TRBD1 (5 bases). V lost 0 bases to trimming and J lost 3 bases, with 7 bases between them. The V gene's germline CDR1 is SGHRS and CDR2 YFSETQ. This CDR3 has 13 residues.